Shown below are 14 T cell receptor beta chains from a single sample sequenced in a study of identical twins. TCRdb re-called the 5' RACE reads through MiXCR, storing one row per CDR3 protein. This table has around 960,000 distinct CDR3 sequences, 9% to 15% appearing once. The same sample was also studied in work on yellow fever vaccine responses in identical twins.

Input material: PBMCs. These receptors were collected from a woman aged 18-35 years in good health.

The chain carries TRBV6-1 and TRBJ1-4; D unresolved. The germline V and J ends were trimmed by 2 bases and 6 bases, with 7 bases remaining between them. Germline CDR1 MNHNS, CDR2 SASEGT. The CDR3 extends over 13 amino acids. This CDR3 reads CASSELGDEKLFF. Written as DNA, the CDR3 is TGTGCCAGCAGTGAACTCGGGGATGAAAAACTGTTTTTT.

The chain couples TRBV29-1 to TRBJ2-2; D gene uncertain. Trimming shortened V by 5 bases and J by 5 bases, and 15 bases separated the two germline ends. The CDR3 consists of 14 residues. Looked up from germline, CDR1 is SQVTM and CDR2 is ANQGSEA. The CDR3 DNA is TGCAGCGTTTCGTTGATCCCTGAAACCGGGGAGCTGTTTTTT. Amino acid sequence: CSVSLIPETGELFF.

This clonotype was recorded a few times. This sequence joins TRBV12-3 or TRBV12-4 and TRBJ2-5; D is ambiguous. The CDR3 has 15 residues. V lost 5 bases to trimming and J lost 1 base, with 14 bases between them. Written as DNA, the CDR3 is TGTGCCAGCAGTCCGGCAGCCAAGTTCCAAGAGACCCAGTACTTC. Translating it yields CASSPAAKFQETQYF.

The rearrangement joins TRBV28 to TRBJ2-5; 8 bases align to TRBD1. Germline values: CDR1 MDHEN, CDR2 SYDVKM. This CDR3 has 15 residues. J gave up 6 bases and V 2 bases, and 8 bases lay outside the gene matches. DNA of the CDR3: TGTGCCAGCAGTTTAGTACAGGGGGTTGGTCAGACCCAGTACTTC. Its translation: CASSLVQGVGQTQYF.

This clonotype was seen at least ten times. The J gene is TRBJ1-3, the V gene TRBV10-3; D is ambiguous. Trimming left V 2 bases short and J 5 bases short, with 7 bases between. Per the germline V gene, CDR1 is ENHRY and CDR2 is SYGVKD. The CDR3 sequence is 13 residues long. CDR3 DNA sequence: TGTGCCATCAGTGAGCATCTCCGAAACACCATATATTTT. Amino acids: CAISEHLRNTIYF.

This clonotype showed up just a few times. This chain links TRBV7-8 with TRBJ2-7, with D unresolved. Trimming took 4 bases from V and 0 from J, leaving 22 bases between them. Germline CDR1 reads SGHVS; CDR2 reads FQNEAQ. The CDR3 spans 18 residues. The CDR3: CASSSLDPSADRSYEQYF. For the CDR3, the DNA is TGTGCCAGCAGCTCTCTAGATCCGTCCGCCGACCGCTCCTACGAGCAGTACTTC.

The CDR3 loop is CSARDEGPDTQYF. As DNA, the CDR3 is TGCAGTGCTAGAGATGAGGGCCCAGATACGCAGTATTTT. This chain connects TRBV20-1 to TRBJ2-3, with D possibly matching TRBD2 (5 bases). The CDR3 spans 13 residues. With 0 bases removed from V and 4 bases from J, the gap between germline ends came to 8 bases. CDR1 and CDR2 (germline): DFQATT, SNEGSKA (reference sequence).

The chain is built from TRBV13 and TRBJ2-5; 9 positions agree with TRBD1. Germline values: CDR1 PRHDT, CDR2 FYEKMQ (reference sequence). J lost 3 bases, V lost 5 bases, and 16 bases had no gene match. This CDR3 spans 18 amino acids. In DNA form, the CDR3 reads TGTGCCAGCAGCCCAGGAGGGACAGGGCGGGGAAGAGAAGAGACCCAGTACTTC. Its protein product is CASSPGGTGRGREETQYF.

This clonotype was counted a few times. The chain joins TRBV11-3 to TRBJ2-1; 8 nucleotides line up with TRBD2. Germline V gives CDR1 SGHNT, CDR2 YENEEA. This CDR3 spans 17 amino acids. V lost 4 bases and J lost 3; bases outside the gene matches: 11. The CDR3 region has the DNA TGTGCCAGCAGCTCCCGGATAGGGACTAGTTTCTACAATGAGCAGTTCTTC. It translates to CASSSRIGTSFYNEQFF.

The table lists this clonotype with many counts. This chain joins TRBV12-3 or TRBV12-4 and TRBJ1-5; D gene unclear. The length of the CDR3 is 17 residues. V lost 3 bases, J lost 0 bases, and 15 bases lay in between. The chain's CDR3 is CASSLRIVGSSNQPQHF. The CDR3 DNA reads as TGTGCCAGCAGTTTGCGTATAGTAGGGAGTAGCAATCAGCCCCAGCATTTT.

This clonotype was observed a handful of times. This chain uses TRBV10-3 with TRBJ2-3; 16 positions match TRBD2. The germline V gene encodes CDR1 ENHRY and CDR2 SYGVKD. V shed 6 bases, J shed 6 bases, and the junction held 12 bases outside the gene matches. The CDR3 covers 18 residues. In DNA form, the CDR3 reads TGTGCCATCAGGGGGACTAGCGGGGGGGCTCCTGGTTTTGATACGCAGTATTTT. It encodes CAIRGTSGGAPGFDTQYF.

The rearrangement uses TRBV18 and TRBJ2-6; D ambiguous. V dropped 1 base and J dropped 3 bases, with 4 bases sitting between them. The CDR3 covers 14 residues. CDR1 is KGHSH and CDR2 is LQKENI in the germline V gene. CDR3 amino acids: CASSPLNGANVLTF. CDR3 in DNA: TGTGCCAGCTCACCACTTAATGGGGCCAACGTCCTGACTTTC.

This chain uses TRBV28 with TRBJ1-4; D gene uncertain. CDR1 and CDR2 from the germline V gene are MDHEN and SYDVKM. The V end lost 4 bases, the J end lost 8 bases, and 14 bases lay between the germline ends. The CDR3 has 14 residues. The CDR3 here is CASSYVADGEKLFF. The CDR3 DNA is TGTGCCAGCAGTTACGTGGCCGACGGGGAAAAACTGTTTTTT.

The chain has TRBV10-3 and TRBJ2-5, with 11 positions matching TRBD2. V was clipped by 4 bases and J by 4 bases; unmatched bases: 5. In germline, CDR1 is ENHRY, CDR2 SYGVKD. The CDR3 length is 15 residues. CDR3 nucleotides: TGTGCCATCAGTGGACTAGCGGGAACAGGAGAGACCCAGTACTTC. This encodes CAISGLAGTGETQYF.